This TCR beta chain comes out of a study of cytomegalovirus exposure and HLA in healthy donors. Study details: Later, an analysis reported that the 100 to 150 validation repertoires had used the same platform as the approximately 690 first-cohort repertoires.

TCRdb's copy holds only in-frame clones and misses some; the assay was immunoSEQ multiplex PCR. The data show approximately 150,000 clones, about 90% seen once. On this clone: What it binds is unknown.

Findings and caveats of the study: Diagnosis of cytomegalovirus status made by the classifier reportedly showed high specificity and sensitivity. First-cohort TCR clusters were later found to tend to co-occur in the approximately 120 validation repertoires.

This receptor was obtained from a woman younger than 30 in good health and CMV-seropositive. The sequenced sample consisted of PBMCs.

The CDR3, as DNA: TGTGCCAGCTCACCATTTGCGGGGGGGCCCGAGACCCAGTACTTC. Protein: CASSPFAGGPETQYF. V is TRBV18 and J is TRBJ2-5; 9 nucleotides match TRBD2. With V trimmed by 2 bases and J by 5 bases, 6 bases remained unmatched. The germline V gene has CDR1 KGHSH and CDR2 LQKENI. CDR3 length equals 15 residues.